Below are 19 T cell receptor beta chains sequenced from a single sample in a study of cytomegalovirus exposure and HLA in healthy donors. The study ran its PCR with 60 Vbeta and 13 Jbeta primers. Only in-frame clones appear in the TCRdb table, and some are missing; sequencing was by immunoSEQ multiplex PCR. The repertoire includes about 170,000 clones, 75% to 85% of them detected once, and under 3% sits in the top ten. Sequences were obtained from PBMCs. These receptors all stem from a woman between 45 and 60 years old in good health and CMV-seronegative.

As for this clone: The same CDR3 also results from other DNA sequences found in this sample. V and J are TRBV6-1 and TRBJ2-3; D gene unclear. V lost 1 base, J lost 2 bases, and 4 bases lay in between. CDR1 and CDR2 (germline): MNHNS, SASEGT. CDR3 length equals 13 residues. CDR3 coding DNA: TGTGCCAGCAGTGAAGTGTACACAGATACGCAGTATTTT. This translates into CASSEVYTDTQYF.

The chain joins TRBV28 to TRBJ1-2; 12 nucleotides agree with TRBD1. The germline V gene encodes CDR1 MDHEN and CDR2 SYDVKM. The CDR3 is 16 amino acids. The V segment lost 0 bases and the J segment 4 bases; nucleotides outside the gene matches: 3. CDR3 loop: CASSLWGQGASYGYTF. The CDR3 DNA sequence: TGTGCCAGCAGTTTATGGGGACAGGGGGCAAGCTATGGCTACACCTTC.

In the case of this clone: Its ends do not fully match the called genes, so a read error is possible. The J gene is TRBJ1-1, the V gene TRBV7-9; 8 nucleotides match TRBD1. Per germline, CDR1 SEHNR and CDR2 FQNEAQ (reference sequence). This CDR3 spans 13 amino acids. As DNA, the CDR3 is TGTTCCAGCAGCTTAGCGATCAGGGGGCGAGCTTTCTTT. Its translation is CSSSLAIRGRAFF.

The chain has TRBV20-1 and TRBJ2-3; tentative D call: TRBD2 (5 bases). V lost 5 bases and J lost 9, with 12 bases in between. Looked up from germline, CDR1 is DFQATT and CDR2 is SNEGSKA (reference sequence). The CDR3 has 11 residues. The CDR3 loop is CSADYMGTQYF. DNA of the CDR3: TGCAGTGCTGACTACATGGGGACGCAGTATTTT.

In DNA form, the CDR3 reads TGCGCCAGCAGCCCCTCCGGGACAGGGTCAAGGAATGAGCAGTTCTTC. It is translated as CASSPSGTGSRNEQFF. V usage is TRBV5-1 and J usage is TRBJ2-1; 9 nucleotides line up with TRBD1. The CDR3 loop spans 16 amino acids. Trimming took 4 bases from V and 7 from J; bases not matched to a gene: 12. Germline-derived CDR1 and CDR2 are SGHRS and YFSETQ.

This chain joins TRBV30 and TRBJ2-6; tentative D call: TRBD2 (6 bases). Germline loops: CDR1 GTSNPN, CDR2 SVGIG (reference sequence). V was clipped by 0 bases and J by 4 bases, with 13 bases between them. This CDR3 is built from 16 residues. The CDR3: CAWSVRQGLGANVLTF. The CDR3 DNA is TGTGCCTGGAGTGTGAGGCAGGGACTGGGGGCCAACGTCCTGACTTTC.

The chain joins TRBV11-2 to TRBJ1-2; 8 positions agree with TRBD1. The ends lost 5 bases at V and 7 bases at J; junction bases unmatched: 6. This CDR3 is built from 13 residues. Germline V lookup: CDR1 SGHAT, CDR2 FQNNGV. The CDR3 DNA reads as TGTGCCAGCAGCCTGGACAGGGTCGCTGGCTACACCTTC. Its protein product is CASSLDRVAGYTF.

The chain recombines TRBV28 with TRBJ2-1, with 12 bases that match TRBD2. The CDR3 contains 15 residues. CDR1 is MDHEN and CDR2 is SYDVKM in the germline V gene. Trimming took 6 bases from V and 7 from J; bases not matched to a gene: 7. CDR3 amino acids: CASSPTSGRGNEQFF. As DNA, the CDR3 is TGTGCCAGCAGCCCGACTAGCGGGAGAGGTAATGAGCAGTTCTTC.

This clone occurred once. The rearrangement uses TRBV6-5 and TRBJ1-5; 8 bases agree with TRBD1. With 6 bases clipped from V and 6 bases from J, the junction kept 7 bases outside the gene matches. Germline loops: CDR1 MNHEY, CDR2 SVGAGI. CDR3 length: 14 residues. The CDR3 coding sequence is TGTGCCAGCAGGGAAGACAGGGGTGGTCAGCCCCAGCATTTT. Translation: CASREDRGGQPQHF.

The chain links TRBV7-8 to TRBJ1-1, with D unresolved. This CDR3 has 17 residues. Trimming removed 1 base at V and 2 bases at J, with 17 bases between. Germline-derived CDR1 and CDR2 are SGHVS and FQNEAQ. The CDR3 loop is CASSLVRLRELNTEAFF. The CDR3 DNA reads as TGTGCCAGCAGCTTAGTCCGTCTTCGAGAGCTAAACACTGAAGCTTTCTTT.

The rearrangement uses TRBV7-3 and TRBJ2-7; no clear D. Deletions cut 3 bases from V and 1 base from J, with 10 bases between. Germline assignment: CDR1 SGHTA and CDR2 FQGTGA. The CDR3 spans 14 residues. In DNA, the CDR3 is TGTGCCAGCAGCTTCCACAGCCTTTCCTACGAGCAGTACTTC. It is translated as CASSFHSLSYEQYF.

The rearrangement uses TRBV29-1 and TRBJ1-1; 7 positions agree with TRBD1. Trimming removed 6 bases from V and 0 bases from J; junction bases left unmatched: 1. The CDR3 loop spans 12 amino acids. The germline gives CDR1 SQVTM, CDR2 ANQGSEA. CDR3 in amino acids: CSVTGLNTEAFF. Written as DNA, the CDR3 is TGCAGCGTGACAGGGTTGAACACTGAAGCTTTCTTT.

This clone has just one count. This chain uses TRBV7-3 with TRBJ2-2, with 9 bases that match TRBD2. V trimming: 0 bases; J trimming: 1 base; junction bases outside the gene matches: 3. The CDR3 has 17 amino acids. Germline CDR1 reads SGHTA; CDR2 reads FQGTGA. The CDR3 region has the DNA TGTGCCAGCAGCTTAACGACACTAGCGGGGAACACCGGGGAGCTGTTTTTT. Its protein is CASSLTTLAGNTGELFF.

V is TRBV10-3 and J is TRBJ2-1; 7 bases align to TRBD2. Germline V gene data show CDR1 as ENHRY and CDR2 as SYGVKD. The CDR3 loop spans 14 amino acids. V shed 3 bases and J 8 bases; nucleotides not matched to a gene: 7. CDR3 bases: TGTGCCATCAGTGACCGACTAGCCGGAGATGAGCAGTTCTTC. Its protein is CAISDRLAGDEQFF.

The chain is built from TRBV4-3 and TRBJ2-1; TRBD2 matches 7 bases. Germline CDR1 is LGHNA and CDR2 is YSLEER. The J segment lost 7 bases and the V segment lost 0 bases, leaving 9 bases of the junction unmatched. This CDR3 region has 16 residues. The chain's CDR3 is CASSQDPGGSGNEQFF. Written as DNA, the CDR3 is TGCGCCAGCAGCCAAGATCCGGGGGGTTCGGGGAATGAGCAGTTCTTC.

On this clone: A junction boundary mismatches the germline segment, possibly from a read error. The chain is built from TRBV10-1 and TRBJ2-7, with 15 bases aligning to TRBD2. Germline lookup yields CDR1 WNHNN and CDR2 SYGVQD (reference sequence). The CDR3 extends over 20 amino acids. The CDR3 reads CPSRSRSYRTSGRAPYEQYF. In nucleotides, the CDR3 is TGCCCCAGCCGCTCTCGCTCTTACCGGACTAGCGGGAGGGCCCCCTACGAGCAGTACTTC.

This clone was observed a single time. The rearrangement links TRBV6-5 to TRBJ1-4; no clear D. Germline CDR1 MNHEY, CDR2 SVGAGI. The V end was cut by 1 base, the J end by 4 bases, with 10 bases between. This CDR3 contains 15 residues. CDR3 sequence (DNA): TGTGCCAGCAGTTACTGGCGGGGTAGTAATGAAAAACTGTTTTTT. This codes for CASSYWRGSNEKLFF.

Details on this clone: Sequence at one end of the junction differs from germline and may be a read error. The chain carries TRBV7-9 and TRBJ2-7; 7 bases agree with TRBD2. Germline V gene sequence: CDR1 SEHNR, CDR2 FQNEAQ (reference sequence). There are 14 residues in the CDR3. The chain's CDR3 is CSSSVMGGSYEQYF. CDR3 sequence (DNA): TGTTCCAGCAGCGTAATGGGGGGGTCCTACGAGCAGTACTTC. Variable domain in full (rest from reference TRBV7-9 and TRBJ2-7): DTGVSQNPRHKITKRGQNVTFRCDPISEHNRLYWYRQTLGQGPEFLTYFQNEAQLEKSRLLSDRFSAERPKGSFSTLEIQRTEQGDSAMYLCSSSVMGGSYEQYFGPGTRLTVT.

V and J are TRBV2 and TRBJ1-1; D not certain. The V and J ends lost 7 bases and 6 bases respectively, with 9 bases between them. The germline CDR1 and CDR2 sequences are SNHLY and FYNNEI. CDR3 length: 11 amino acids. The CDR3 reads CASIGWSEAFF. The CDR3 coding sequence is TGTGCCAGCATCGGGTGGTCTGAAGCTTTCTTT.